The clone carrying this T cell receptor (beta chain) occurred once. The antigen remains unidentified. Each donor was a Caucasian adult residing in Nashville, Tennessee. There are 13 residues in the CDR3. The V end lost 6 bases, the J end lost 4 bases, and 13 bases lay between the germline ends. Per the germline V gene, CDR1 is GTSNPN and CDR2 is SVGIG (reference sequence). The sample originates from a study of shared clonotypes between healthy human individuals. With ten immunoSEQ deep assay plates, unsorted PBMC DNA underwent sequencing. Per the study methods: Junction-only sequences produced by ImmunoSEQ had no quality scores, so filtering differed. Using immunoSEQ multiplex PCR, the repertoire was profiled, and TCRdb retains in-frame clones only, with some absent. Clone size and the V and J calls come from that table; the DNA yielded D and trimming. The data contain 450,000 to 500,000 clones, approximately 84% of them singletons.

The study, taken as a whole, reports: Among donors, the sharing of clonotypes was expected to be influenced by sequencing depth.

This receptor was taken from a woman aged 35 to 49 in good health. Some clones in this sample may be carry-over from other donors' samples. The specimen sequenced was PBMCs. The gene calls are TRBV30 and TRBJ1-5, with D perhaps TRBD1 (5 bases). The CDR3 here is CACGTGGNQPQHF. As DNA, the CDR3 is TGTGCCTGCGGGACGGGAGGAAATCAGCCCCAGCATTTT.